This TCR beta chain appears in the sequencing data of a study of early T cells in non-severe SARS-CoV-2 infection. Study at large: Sequencing was performed on bulk RNA from unsorted whole blood, leaving chains unpaired.

Trimming took 3 bases from V and 7 from J, leaving 13 bases between them. The CDR3 loop spans 14 amino acids. Germline-derived CDR1 and CDR2 are MNHEY and SMNVEV (reference sequence). Individual cDNA molecules were tagged with unique molecular identifiers, the study reported. One entry per CDR3 protein, called by TCRdb with MiXCR from the 5' RACE reads. Among approximately 30,000 distinct CDR3 sequences listed, around 7% were seen once. This clonotype was sampled from an adult who was a healthcare worker with PCR-confirmed SARS-CoV-2 infection or an uninfected control (not recorded which). This specimen consisted of whole blood, obtained at baseline. This sequence joins TRBV27 and TRBJ2-1; tentative D call: TRBD2 (5 bases). In DNA form, the CDR3 reads TGTGCCAGCAGTTTTCGGACTTCGGAGAATGAGCAGTTCTTC. Protein product: CASSFRTSENEQFF.